A single TCR beta chain is shown here with its context. The sample comes from a study of blood T cell repertoires in COVID-19. CDR1 is SGHTA and CDR2 is FQGNSA in the germline V gene. The V gene lost 2 bases and the J gene lost 1 base, with 11 bases spanning the gap. The CDR3 totals 15 residues. Clones were read by immunoSEQ multiplex PCR, and TCRdb kept only the in-frame ones, dropping some. The table has roughly 330,000 clones, around 87% seen once. The TCR sequence derives from a woman younger than 45 who had recovered from COVID-19. Sequences were obtained from PBMCs or T cells enriched from blood (not recorded which). The V and J genes are TRBV7-2 and TRBJ1-1; no clear D gene. CDR3 in amino acids: CASSLPLAGNTEAFF. The DNA for the CDR3 is TGTGCCAGCAGCTTACCCCTTGCGGGGAACACTGAAGCTTTCTTT.